These 20 T cell receptor beta chains came from one sample sequenced in a study of Ad26.COV2.S vaccination and SARS-CoV-2 variants. The treatment: 15 to 20 received Ad26.COV2.S at low or high dose, single or two shots; 5 received placebo; per-sample allocation not given. At day 63 after the first vaccine or placebo injection, samples were drawn. Sequenced by immunoSEQ multiplex PCR; TCRdb stores in-frame clones only, minus some. The repertoire holds some 320,000 clones, with over 80% as singletons. The starting material was peripheral blood, obtained in a trial of Ad26.COV2.S vaccine versus placebo. The receptors were gathered from a person aged 18-60 years who received the Ad26.COV2.S COVID-19 vaccine or a placebo.

This clone was detected many times. The chain has TRBV11-2 and TRBJ1-3; D perhaps matches TRBD1 (6 bases). Germline CDR1 reads SGHAT; CDR2 reads FQNNGV. This CDR3 spans 16 amino acids. Trimming took off 1 base at V and 2 bases at J, with 12 bases between the two ends. The CDR3 protein is CASSLAGGQAGNTIYF. The CDR3 coding sequence is TGTGCCAGCAGCTTAGCTGGGGGGCAGGCTGGAAACACCATATATTTT.

This chain links TRBV28 with TRBJ2-7; 11 positions match TRBD2. Germline V gene data show CDR1 as MDHEN and CDR2 as SYDVKM. The CDR3 is 15 amino acids. V trimming: 3 bases; J trimming: 4 bases; junction bases outside the gene matches: 5. The CDR3 reads CASSFPSGGSYEQYF. The CDR3 region has the DNA TGTGCCAGCAGTTTCCCTAGCGGGGGGTCGTACGAGCAGTACTTC.

The chain carries TRBV9 and TRBJ1-4; D is ambiguous. V lost 8 bases, J lost 4 bases, and 9 bases lay in between. The germline V gene has CDR1 SGDLS and CDR2 YYNGEE. The CDR3 consists of 12 residues. CDR3 sequence (DNA): TGTGCCAGTCAAGGGATTAATGAAAAACTGTTTTTT. It specifies CASQGINEKLFF.

This chain uses TRBV18 with TRBJ1-2; the D is unclear. V was trimmed by 0 bases and J by 2 bases, leaving 10 bases between them. The CDR3 has 15 residues. Germline V gene data show CDR1 as KGHSH and CDR2 as LQKENI. CDR3 sequence: CASSPPGVANYGYTF. CDR3 nucleotide sequence: TGTGCCAGCTCACCACCGGGCGTCGCAAACTATGGCTACACCTTC.

About this clone: Other DNA sequences in this specimen translate into the identical CDR3. This chain joins TRBV9 and TRBJ2-7; D is unresolved. V gave up 0 bases and J gave up 3 bases, with 7 bases separating them. Germline CDR1 and CDR2: SGDLS and YYNGEE. The length of the CDR3 is 13 residues. CDR3 nucleotide sequence: TGTGCCAGCAGCGTAGGAGGTAGCTACGAGCAGTACTTC. Protein product: CASSVGGSYEQYF.

This clone was counted a few times. The chain recombines TRBV2 with TRBJ1-1; perhaps TRBD1 as D (5 bases). CDR3 size: 14 residues. Germline V lookup: CDR1 SNHLY, CDR2 FYNNEI. The V end lost 8 bases, the J end lost 0 bases, and 13 bases lay between the germline ends. Here the CDR3 reads CASLRQRLNTEAFF. The CDR3 nucleotides read TGTGCCAGCTTACGACAGAGATTGAACACTGAAGCTTTCTTT.

V and J are TRBV7-2 and TRBJ2-7; D is possibly TRBD1 or TRBD2 (5 bases each). Germline V gene data show CDR1 as SGHTA and CDR2 as FQGNSA. Trimming cost V 6 bases and J 2 bases, with 11 bases left between them. The CDR3 has 13 residues. The CDR3 region has the DNA TGTGCCAGCAGTCTTTGGGGGACCTACGAGCAGTACTTC. Protein product: CASSLWGTYEQYF.

The chain is built from TRBV29-1 and TRBJ2-4, with 9 nucleotides matching TRBD1. The germline V gene has CDR1 SQVTM and CDR2 ANQGSEA. There are 13 residues in the CDR3. Trimming at V came to 7 bases and at J to 4 bases, leaving 5 bases not matched to a gene. The DNA of the CDR3 is TGCAGCGGGGGACAGGGAGGTAAAAACATTCAGTACTTC. This encodes CSGGQGGKNIQYF.

The chain has TRBV15 and TRBJ1-1; D gene unclear. From germline, CDR1 is LNHNV and CDR2 YYDKDF (reference sequence). The CDR3 extends over 14 amino acids. Between the trimmed V and J ends, which lost 4 bases and 3 bases, there was a span of 12 bases. In DNA, the CDR3 is TGTGCCACCAGCATCCGAATGCAGGACACTGAAGCTTTCTTT. Amino acid sequence: CATSIRMQDTEAFF.

The CDR3 DNA reads as TGTGCCAGCAGCCAAGGAGGAGTTTACAATGAGCAGTTCTTC. This sequence encodes CASSQGGVYNEQFF. The chain carries TRBV3-1 (or the pseudogene TRBV3-2) and TRBJ2-1, with no clear D. This CDR3 spans 14 amino acids. The germline V gene has CDR1 LGHDT and CDR2 YNNKEL (reference sequence). V gave up 1 base and J gave up 4 bases, with 8 bases separating them.

Only a few counts were recorded for this clone. The J gene is TRBJ1-6, the V gene TRBV6-6, with a weak D call TRBD1 (5 bases). This CDR3 has 14 amino acids. V was shortened by 6 bases and J by 9 bases, with 15 bases between the two germline ends. The germline gives CDR1 MNHNY, CDR2 SVGAGI (reference sequence). The DNA of the CDR3 is TGTGCCAGCAGGACCCAGGGTAAAGCTTCACCCCTCCACTTT. This translates into CASRTQGKASPLHF.

The chain carries TRBV9 and TRBJ1-2; the match to TRBD1 covers 8 bases. Germline V gene sequence: CDR1 SGDLS, CDR2 YYNGEE. The CDR3 covers 17 residues. V lost 3 bases to trimming and J lost 2 bases; unmatched junction nucleotides: 12. The CDR3 here is CASSGVPRQGKNYGYTF. Written as DNA, the CDR3 is TGTGCCAGCAGCGGCGTCCCCAGACAGGGGAAGAACTATGGCTACACCTTC.

The CDR3 DNA reads TGTGCCAGCAGGTCGCAGGGTTACACTGAAGCTTTCTTT. It is translated as CASRSQGYTEAFF. The rearrangement links TRBV12-3 or TRBV12-4 to TRBJ1-1, with D tentatively TRBD1 (5 bases). Trimming removed 6 bases at V and 3 bases at J, with 11 bases between. The CDR3 spans 13 residues.

The chain combines TRBV11-3 with TRBJ2-7; perhaps TRBD2 as D (5 bases). V was shortened by 1 base and J by 5 bases, with 12 bases between the two germline ends. Germline V gene sequence: CDR1 SGHNT, CDR2 YENEEA. The CDR3 loop spans 14 amino acids. The CDR3 reads CASSLALHSDEQYF. In nucleotides, the CDR3 is TGTGCCAGCAGCTTAGCTCTCCATAGCGACGAGCAGTACTTC.

A remark on this clone: Compared with germline, one end of the junction differs, possibly owing to a read error. The chain is built from TRBV3-1 (or the pseudogene TRBV3-2) and TRBJ2-7, with 9 bases matching TRBD1. The length of the CDR3 is 16 residues. CDR1 and CDR2 (germline): LGHDT, YNNKEL (reference sequence). The CDR3 bases are TGTGCCAGCAGTCAAGGATATCCGGGACAGGGTTATGAGCAGTACTTC. It codes for CASSQGYPGQGYEQYF.

This chain links TRBV16 with TRBJ1-3, with 7 bases that match TRBD1. Germline trimming cut 0 bases from V and 0 bases from J; bases unmatched to any gene: 2. This CDR3 region has 16 residues. CDR1 is KGHSY and CDR2 is FQNENV in the germline V gene. The CDR3 spells CASSQSGQVSGNTIYF. The DNA for the CDR3 is TGTGCCAGCAGCCAATCCGGACAGGTCTCTGGAAACACCATATATTTT.

The chain is built from TRBV6-6 and TRBJ2-3; 9 nucleotides line up with TRBD1. Losses at the gene ends were 6 bases for V and 5 bases for J; bases not matched to a gene: 6. The CDR3 covers 14 residues. Germline CDR1 reads MNHNY; CDR2 reads SVGAGI (reference sequence). The CDR3 here is CASSLRQGGDTQYF. CDR3 bases: TGTGCCAGCAGCCTCAGACAGGGGGGAGATACGCAGTATTTT.

The chain uses TRBV6-2 or TRBV6-3 and TRBJ2-1; D remains unclear. Germline-derived CDR1 and CDR2 are MNHEY and SVGEGT. V was clipped by 4 bases and J by 1 base, with 17 bases between them. CDR3 length: 17 amino acids. DNA for the CDR3: TGTGCCAGCAGTTTTAGCCTGACATCTCGGTCCTACAATGAGCAGTTCTTC. Amino acid sequence: CASSFSLTSRSYNEQFF.

This clone was counted a single time. This sequence joins TRBV28 and TRBJ1-5; a possible D gene is TRBD1 (6 bases). V lost 11 bases and J 0 bases, leaving 11 bases between the germline ends. This CDR3 has 13 residues. Germline values: CDR1 MDHEN, CDR2 SYDVKM. CDR3 sequence (DNA): TGTGCCGCCGGGACATCTAGCAATCAGCCCCAGCATTTT. This sequence encodes CAAGTSSNQPQHF. Full variable domain (rest looked up from reference TRBV28 and TRBJ1-5): DVKVTQSSRYLVKRTGEKVFLECVQDMDHENMFWYRQDPGLGLRLIYFSYDVKMKEKGDIPEGYSVSREKKERFSLILESASTNQTSMYLCAAGTSSNQPQHFGDGTRLSIL.

The rearrangement uses TRBV9 and TRBJ2-7; D gene uncertain. Germline V CDR1 and CDR2: SGDLS, YYNGEE. The CDR3 is made up of 16 amino acids. Trimming pared 0 bases from V and 2 bases from J, leaving 15 bases between. In nucleotides, the CDR3 is TGTGCCAGCAGCGTAGGGCCGACACCTTTGACCTACGAGCAGTACTTC. This gives the protein CASSVGPTPLTYEQYF.